Shown below are 28 T cell receptor beta chains from a single sample sequenced in a study of radiation and T cells in renal cell carcinoma. Time point given: baseline pretreatment blood. Indicated treatment: 15 Gy SBRT to primary tumor, nephrectomy 4 weeks later. The table came from immunoSEQ multiplex PCR; TCRdb's copy has only in-frame clones and leaves some out. The sample lists 110,000 to 150,000 clones, around nine tenths occurring once. This material consisted of blood, taken from a patient whose treatment included radiotherapy and nephrectomy. The receptors stem from a woman aged 45-65 years with renal cell carcinoma.

The V and J genes are TRBV2 and TRBJ2-1; 7 bases match TRBD2. CDR1 and CDR2 (germline): SNHLY, FYNNEI. Trimming at V came to 8 bases and at J to 3 bases, leaving 10 bases not matched to a gene. This CDR3 spans 15 amino acids. In nucleotides, the CDR3 is TGTGCCAGCTCTGCAGGGCGGGGGAGCTACAATGAGCAGTTCTTC. This sequence encodes CASSAGRGSYNEQFF.

This clone was seen a handful of times. The chain joins TRBV4-1 to TRBJ2-2, with D unclear. CDR3 length: 13 residues. V lost 1 base to trimming and J lost 5 bases, with 5 bases between them. Germline lookup yields CDR1 MGHRA and CDR2 YSYEKL. This chain's CDR3 is CASSQGLTGELFF. The CDR3 nucleotides are TGCGCCAGCAGCCAAGGTTTGACCGGGGAGCTGTTTTTT.

The rearrangement uses TRBV9 and TRBJ1-1; D remains unclear. This CDR3 spans 16 amino acids. Trimming shortened V by 0 bases and J by 4 bases, and 16 bases separated the two germline ends. The V gene's germline CDR1 is SGDLS and CDR2 YYNGEE. The CDR3 here is CASSVDVRPTSTEAFF. CDR3 nucleotide sequence: TGTGCCAGCAGCGTAGACGTAAGACCCACAAGCACTGAAGCTTTCTTT.

The CDR3 DNA reads as TGTGCCAGCAGCGACCGACAGGGGGTACTCTACGAGCAGTACTTC. It translates to CASSDRQGVLYEQYF. The genes are TRBV9 and TRBJ2-7, with 9 bases aligning to TRBD1. V shed 3 bases, J shed 3 bases, and the junction held 7 bases outside the gene matches. Germline V gene lookup returns CDR1 SGDLS and CDR2 YYNGEE. CDR3 length equals 15 residues.

The rearrangement links TRBV30 to TRBJ1-3; the match to TRBD1 covers 7 bases. Germline-derived CDR1 and CDR2 are GTSNPN and SVGIG (reference sequence). CDR3 length equals 11 residues. The CDR3 is CATGTRNTIYF. Here the CDR3 DNA reads TGTGCGACAGGGACCAGAAACACCATATATTTT.

The V and J genes are TRBV6-1 and TRBJ2-3, with D tentatively TRBD2 (6 bases). Germline CDR1 MNHNS, CDR2 SASEGT. The length of the CDR3 is 14 residues. The germline V and J ends were trimmed by 7 bases and 1 base, with 12 bases remaining between them. In DNA form, the CDR3 reads TGTGCCAGCATACTGGGCGGGGGCACAGATACGCAGTATTTT. Amino acid sequence: CASILGGGTDTQYF.

The genes are TRBV11-1 and TRBJ2-5; 7 bases match TRBD1. In germline, CDR1 is SGHAT, CDR2 FQDESV (reference sequence). The trim removed 5 bases at V and 3 bases at J, leaving 3 bases unmatched. The CDR3 sequence is 13 residues long. The CDR3 sequence is CASSLGQKETQYF. The CDR3 coding sequence is TGTGCCAGCAGCCTGGGACAGAAAGAGACCCAGTACTTC.

The V call is TRBV11-2, the J call TRBJ1-1; a possible D gene is TRBD1 (5 bases). This CDR3 region has 16 residues. V was trimmed by 2 bases and J by 8 bases, leaving 21 bases between them. Germline lookup yields CDR1 SGHAT and CDR2 FQNNGV. CDR3 residues: CASSLIRDGLRREAFF. DNA for the CDR3: TGTGCCAGCAGCTTAATCCGGGACGGCCTCAGGAGGGAAGCTTTCTTT. The full variable domain, completed using reference TRBV11-2 and TRBJ1-1, is EAGVAQSPRYKIIEKRQSVAFWCNPISGHATLYWYQQILGQGPKLLIQFQNNGVVDDSQLPKDRFSAERLKGVDSTLKIQPAKLEDSAVYLCASSLIRDGLRREAFFGQGTRLTVV.

V gene TRBV19 combines with J gene TRBJ2-3; D gene ambiguous. V was clipped by 6 bases and J by 1 base, with 11 bases between them. The CDR3 extends over 14 amino acids. Germline CDR1 and CDR2: LNHDA and SQIVND (reference sequence). CDR3 protein: CASSQLDGTDTQYF. In DNA form, the CDR3 reads TGTGCCAGTAGCCAATTGGACGGCACAGATACGCAGTATTTT.

The chain is built from TRBV11-2 and TRBJ2-7, with D perhaps matching TRBD1 (7 bases). Germline loops: CDR1 SGHAT, CDR2 FQNNGV. This CDR3 is built from 14 residues. V lost 7 bases, J lost 2 bases, and 15 bases lay in between. CDR3 sequence (DNA): TGTGCCAGCACCGCGCAGGGGGGCGCCTACGAGCAGTACTTC. This encodes CASTAQGGAYEQYF.

The chain recombines TRBV7-2 with TRBJ2-5; D is ambiguous. The ends were cut back, 6 bases at V and 6 bases at J, with 11 bases in the middle. Germline CDR1 and CDR2: SGHTA and FQGNSA. The CDR3 is 12 amino acids. The CDR3 sequence is CASSIGVKTQYF. As DNA, the CDR3 is TGTGCCAGCAGTATAGGAGTAAAGACCCAGTACTTC.

This clone occurred a few times. The chain joins TRBV9 to TRBJ1-6; D call uncertain. CDR1 SGDLS and CDR2 YYNGEE come from the germline V gene. V was shortened by 3 bases and J by 2 bases, with 6 bases between the two germline ends. The CDR3 runs 14 residues. The CDR3 loop is CASSAGAYNSPLHF. For the CDR3, the DNA is TGTGCCAGCAGCGCGGGAGCCTATAATTCACCCCTCCACTTT.

This chain joins TRBV5-1 and TRBJ2-5; 8 nucleotides agree with TRBD2. The germline V gene has CDR1 SGHRS and CDR2 YFSETQ. After removal of 5 bases from V and 4 bases from J, the junction contained 16 bases not matched to a gene. CDR3 length: 17 residues. CDR3 sequence (DNA): TGCGCCAGCAGTAAAAGACTAGCGCCAGTAACTATAGAGACCCAGTACTTC. Translation: CASSKRLAPVTIETQYF.

The CDR3 region is CASSLTGTGDTEAFF. The CDR3 DNA reads as TGCGCCAGCAGCCTTACCGGGACAGGGGACACTGAAGCTTTCTTT. V is TRBV4-3 and J is TRBJ1-1; the match to TRBD1 covers 10 bases. Trimming at V came to 4 bases and at J to 3 bases, leaving 5 bases not matched to a gene. Germline loops: CDR1 LGHNA, CDR2 YSLEER. CDR3 length: 15 residues.

This sequence joins TRBV19 and TRBJ2-7; either TRBD1 or TRBD2 may supply D (5 bases each). The germline CDR1 and CDR2 sequences are LNHDA and SQIVND (reference sequence). V shed 5 bases and J shed 0 bases, with 11 bases lying between them. The CDR3 has 14 residues. This CDR3 is CASSARDRSYEQYF. CDR3 nucleotide sequence: TGTGCCAGTAGTGCCCGGGACCGCTCCTACGAGCAGTACTTC.

The rearrangement joins TRBV6-5 to TRBJ2-3; 13 nucleotides line up with TRBD2. J gave up 6 bases and V 6 bases, and 6 bases lay outside the gene matches. From germline, CDR1 is MNHEY and CDR2 SVGAGI. The CDR3 spans 15 residues. CDR3 protein: CASSIGLAGADTQYF. The DNA for the CDR3 is TGTGCCAGCAGCATAGGACTAGCGGGGGCGGATACGCAGTATTTT.

The chain uses TRBV30 and TRBJ2-3, with 8 positions matching TRBD2. Germline V gene sequence: CDR1 GTSNPN, CDR2 SVGIG (reference sequence). The CDR3 spans 13 residues. V was clipped by 3 bases and J by 3 bases; unmatched bases: 2. The CDR3 DNA follows: TGTGCCTGGAGCGGGGGGGGAACAGATACGCAGTATTTT. Amino acids: CAWSGGGTDTQYF.

The chain carries TRBV9 and TRBJ1-2; unclear D gene. V was pared by 4 bases and J by 2 bases, with 9 bases between. Germline V CDR1 and CDR2: SGDLS, YYNGEE. The CDR3 runs to 13 residues. DNA for the CDR3: TGTGCCAGCAGCCCTCGACTGAACTATGGCTACACCTTC. Translating it yields CASSPRLNYGYTF.

V usage is TRBV6-4 and J usage is TRBJ2-1; 8 bases are a match to TRBD2. Germline CDR1 and CDR2: MRHNA and SNTAGT. The junction had 12 bases not matched to a gene; V was cut back by 4 bases and J by 10 bases. This CDR3 contains 15 residues. CDR3 in amino acids: CASSVGGGYAREQFF. Written as DNA, the CDR3 is TGTGCCAGCAGTGTTGGCGGGGGGTACGCTAGAGAGCAGTTCTTC.

The rearrangement joins TRBV28 to TRBJ1-2, with D perhaps matching TRBD1 (6 bases). The germline V and J ends were trimmed by 6 bases and 6 bases, with 17 bases remaining between them. This CDR3 has 14 residues. CDR1 and CDR2 from the germline V gene are MDHEN and SYDVKM. The CDR3 loop is CASRPLQGRDGYTF. CDR3 in DNA: TGTGCCAGCAGACCGCTTCAGGGGAGGGATGGCTACACCTTC.

This clone was counted only a few times. CDR3: CASSLAADQPQHF. DNA of the CDR3: TGTGCCAGCAGCTTGGCTGCGGATCAGCCCCAGCATTTT. This rearrangement joins TRBV7-3 to TRBJ1-5; no firm D call. Germline loops: CDR1 SGHTA, CDR2 FQGTGA. The CDR3 runs to 13 residues. V was pared by 3 bases and J by 5 bases, with 8 bases between.

The V and J genes are TRBV30 and TRBJ2-3; TRBD1 aligns across 9 bases. From germline, CDR1 is GTSNPN and CDR2 SVGIG (reference sequence). V lost 2 bases, J lost 0 bases, and 6 bases stayed unmatched. This CDR3 region has 16 residues. CDR3 amino acids: CAWSLGTGSSTDTQYF. In nucleotides, the CDR3 is TGTGCCTGGAGTTTGGGGACAGGGTCTAGCACAGATACGCAGTATTTT.

The chain combines TRBV30 with TRBJ2-7; no clear D. This CDR3 comprises 14 residues. CDR1 and CDR2 (germline): GTSNPN, SVGIG (reference sequence). Trimming cost V 2 bases and J 2 bases, with 13 bases left between them. The CDR3 DNA is TGTGCCTGGAGTAGCGTACCCCAGACCTACGAGCAGTACTTC. Translated: CAWSSVPQTYEQYF.

V and J are TRBV5-6 and TRBJ1-1, with 9 bases fitting TRBD1. The germline CDR1 and CDR2 sequences are SGHDT and YYEEEE. The trim removed 2 bases at V and 5 bases at J, leaving 4 bases unmatched. The CDR3 runs to 14 residues. The CDR3 nucleotides read TGTGCCAGCAGCTTAGGGACAGGGTATACTGAAGCTTTCTTT. Residues: CASSLGTGYTEAFF.

The V call is TRBV7-9, the J call TRBJ2-7, with a tentative D call TRBD1 (6 bases). Germline CDR1 SEHNR, CDR2 FQNEAQ (reference sequence). This CDR3 region has 14 residues. Trimming pared 5 bases from V and 5 bases from J, leaving 16 bases between. DNA of the CDR3: TGTGCCAGCAGCGTAATGGCCAGGGACAACGAGCAGTACTTC. It translates to CASSVMARDNEQYF.

The chain employs TRBV5-6 and TRBJ2-3; 7 bases map to TRBD2. There are 14 residues in the CDR3. Germline loops: CDR1 SGHDT, CDR2 YYEEEE. V lost 4 bases to trimming and J lost 1 base; unmatched junction nucleotides: 3. As DNA, the CDR3 is TGTGCCAGCAGCAGTCTAGCGGGCACAGATACGCAGTATTTT. As protein: CASSSLAGTDTQYF.

The V call is TRBV25-1, the J call TRBJ2-5; D is tentatively TRBD1 or TRBD2 (6 bases each). The end of the DNA fits TRBJ2-7 better, so the J call may be wrong. The CDR3 runs 14 residues. CDR1 and CDR2 from the germline V gene are MGHDK and SYGVNS. CDR3 DNA sequence: TGTGCCAGCAGCGCGGGACATCCGCTCTACGAGCAGTACTTC. It encodes CASSAGHPLYEQYF.

V and J are TRBV2 and TRBJ1-6, with a possible D match to TRBD1 (5 bases). Germline V gene lookup returns CDR1 SNHLY and CDR2 FYNNEI. V was cut by 2 bases and J by 8 bases, with 16 bases left in between. This CDR3 comprises 16 residues. CDR3: CASSERQGWSDSPLHF. CDR3 nucleotide sequence: TGTGCCAGCAGTGAAAGGCAGGGTTGGTCAGATTCACCCCTCCACTTT. The entire variable domain, with the rest obtained from reference TRBV2 and TRBJ1-6, is as follows: EPEVTQTPSHQVTQMGQEVILRCVPISNHLYFYWYRQILGQKVEFLVSFYNNEISEKSEIFDDQFSVERPDGSNFTLKIRSTKLEDSAMYFCASSERQGWSDSPLHFGNGTRLTVT.